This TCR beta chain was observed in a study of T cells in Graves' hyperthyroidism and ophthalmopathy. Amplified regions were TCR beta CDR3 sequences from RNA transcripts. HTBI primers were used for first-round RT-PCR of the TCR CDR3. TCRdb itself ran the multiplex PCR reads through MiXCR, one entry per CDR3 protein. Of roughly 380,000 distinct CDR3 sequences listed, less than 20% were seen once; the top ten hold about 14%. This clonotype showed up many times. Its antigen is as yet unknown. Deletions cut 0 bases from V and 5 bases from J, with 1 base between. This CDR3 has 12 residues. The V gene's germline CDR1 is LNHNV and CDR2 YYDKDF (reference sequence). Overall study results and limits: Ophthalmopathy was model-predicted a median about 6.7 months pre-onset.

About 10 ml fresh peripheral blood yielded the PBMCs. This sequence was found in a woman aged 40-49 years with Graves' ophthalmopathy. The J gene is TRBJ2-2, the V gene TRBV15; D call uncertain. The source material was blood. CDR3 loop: CATSRDTGELFF. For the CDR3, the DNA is TGTGCCACCAGCAGAGATACCGGGGAGCTGTTTTTT.